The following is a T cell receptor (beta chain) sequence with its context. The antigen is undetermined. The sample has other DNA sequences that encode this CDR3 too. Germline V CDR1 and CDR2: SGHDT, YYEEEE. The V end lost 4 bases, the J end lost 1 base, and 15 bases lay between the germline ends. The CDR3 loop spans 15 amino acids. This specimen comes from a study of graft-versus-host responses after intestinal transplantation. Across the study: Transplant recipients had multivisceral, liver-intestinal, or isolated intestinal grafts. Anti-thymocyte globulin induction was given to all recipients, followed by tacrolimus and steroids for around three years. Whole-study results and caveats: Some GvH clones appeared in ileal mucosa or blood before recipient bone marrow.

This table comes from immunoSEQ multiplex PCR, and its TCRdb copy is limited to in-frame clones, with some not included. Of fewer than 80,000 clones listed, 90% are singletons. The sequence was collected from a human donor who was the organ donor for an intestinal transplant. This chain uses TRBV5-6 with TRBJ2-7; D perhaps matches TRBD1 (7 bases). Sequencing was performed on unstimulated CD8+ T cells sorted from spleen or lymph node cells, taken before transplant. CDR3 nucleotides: TGTGCCAGCAGCCCAGGGCAGGGGGGTTCCTACGAGCAGTACTTC. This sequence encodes CASSPGQGGSYEQYF.